This T cell receptor (beta chain) was captured by sequencing in a study of response to subunit inactivated influenza vaccine. Study observations and caveats: Each seasonal influenza vaccination recruits few new T cells, the authors suggested.

In TCRdb, the RT-PCR reads were re-called with MiXCR into one record per CDR3 protein. In the table there are 650,000 to 850,000 distinct CDR3 sequences, approximately 15% of which are singletons. In its sample, this clonotype was seen a few times. Its target is not known. CDR1 is DFQATT and CDR2 is SNEGSKA in the germline V gene (reference sequence). V lost 2 bases and J 9 bases, leaving 11 bases between the germline ends. This CDR3 is built from 12 residues. The source is a man aged 45-60 years who received an inactivated influenza vaccine. Here the sequenced sample was PBMCs from blood, taken 14 to 15 days before vaccination. The chain employs TRBV20-1 and TRBJ2-1; D uncertain. The CDR3 sequence is CSARRTWGEQFF. The CDR3 DNA follows: TGCAGTGCTAGAAGGACCTGGGGTGAGCAGTTCTTC.